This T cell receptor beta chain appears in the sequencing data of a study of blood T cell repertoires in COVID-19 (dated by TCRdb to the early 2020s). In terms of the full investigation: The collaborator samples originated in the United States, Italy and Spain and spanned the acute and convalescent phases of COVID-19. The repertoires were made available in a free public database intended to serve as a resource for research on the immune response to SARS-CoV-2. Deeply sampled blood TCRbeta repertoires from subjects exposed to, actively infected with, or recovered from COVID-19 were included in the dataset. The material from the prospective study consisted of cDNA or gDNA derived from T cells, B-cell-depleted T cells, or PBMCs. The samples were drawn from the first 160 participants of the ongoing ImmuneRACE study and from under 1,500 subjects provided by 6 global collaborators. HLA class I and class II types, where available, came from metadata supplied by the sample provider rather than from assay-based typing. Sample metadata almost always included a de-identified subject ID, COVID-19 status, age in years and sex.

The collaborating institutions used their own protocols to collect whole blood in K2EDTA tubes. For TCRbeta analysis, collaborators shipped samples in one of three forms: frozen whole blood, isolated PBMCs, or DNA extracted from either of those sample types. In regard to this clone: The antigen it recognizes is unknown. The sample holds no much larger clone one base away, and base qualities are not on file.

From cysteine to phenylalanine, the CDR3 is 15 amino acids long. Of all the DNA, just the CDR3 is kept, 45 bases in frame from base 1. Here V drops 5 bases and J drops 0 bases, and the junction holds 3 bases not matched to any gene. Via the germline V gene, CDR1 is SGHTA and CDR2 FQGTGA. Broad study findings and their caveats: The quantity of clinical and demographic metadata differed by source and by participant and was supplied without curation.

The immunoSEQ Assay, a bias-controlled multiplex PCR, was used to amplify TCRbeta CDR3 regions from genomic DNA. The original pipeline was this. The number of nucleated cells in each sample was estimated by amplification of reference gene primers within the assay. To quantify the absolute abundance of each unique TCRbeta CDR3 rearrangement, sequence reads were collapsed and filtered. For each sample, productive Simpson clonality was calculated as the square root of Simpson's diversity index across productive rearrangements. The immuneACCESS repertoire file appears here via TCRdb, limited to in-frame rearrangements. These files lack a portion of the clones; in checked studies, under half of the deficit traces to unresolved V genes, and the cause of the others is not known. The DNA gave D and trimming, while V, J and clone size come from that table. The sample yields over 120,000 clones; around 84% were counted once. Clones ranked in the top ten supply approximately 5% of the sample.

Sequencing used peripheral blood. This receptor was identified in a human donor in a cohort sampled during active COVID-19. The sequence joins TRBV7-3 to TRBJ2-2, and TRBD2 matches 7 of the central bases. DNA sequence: TGTGCCAGCAGCCGCGGGAGTCCGAACACCGGGGAGCTGTTTTTT. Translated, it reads CASSRGSPNTGELFF.